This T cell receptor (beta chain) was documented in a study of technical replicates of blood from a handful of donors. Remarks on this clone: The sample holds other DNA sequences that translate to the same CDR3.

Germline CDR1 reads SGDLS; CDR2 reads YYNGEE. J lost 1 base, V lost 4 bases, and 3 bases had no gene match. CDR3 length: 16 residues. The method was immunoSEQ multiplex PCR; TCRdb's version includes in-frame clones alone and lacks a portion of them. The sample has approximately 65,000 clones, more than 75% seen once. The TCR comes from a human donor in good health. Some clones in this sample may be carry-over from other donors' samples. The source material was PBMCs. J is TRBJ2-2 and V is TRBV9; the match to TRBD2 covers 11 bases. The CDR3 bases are TGTGCCAGCAGCCTCACTAGCGGGGGGAACACCGGGGAGCTGTTTTTT. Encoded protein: CASSLTSGGNTGELFF. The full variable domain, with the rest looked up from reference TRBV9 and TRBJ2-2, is DSGVTQTPKHLITATGQRVTLRCSPRSGDLSVYWYQQSLDQGLQFLIQYYNGEERAKGNILERFSAQQFPDLHSELNLSSLELGDSALYFCASSLTSGGNTGELFFGEGSRLTVL.